This T cell receptor beta chain was retrieved from a study of T cell repertoires in cytomegalovirus infection. Study in general: CMV infection and matching HLA type were both indicated by public TCR beta signatures. General observations from the study: Within the response measured ex vivo, HLA-C-restricted CMV-specific TCR beta clonotypes were dominant. People with CMV and the relevant HLA were identified by cumulative public TCR beta family frequency.

As for this clonotype: The antigen is unknown. At one end, the junction sequence differs from germline, possibly due to a read error.

MiXCR, applied by TCRdb to the reads, yields one record per CDR3 protein. The profile covers 250,000 to 300,000 distinct CDR3 sequences, with about 13% appearing a single time and 8.5% to 9% taken by the ten largest. The CDR3 is 16 amino acids. Germline CDR1 and CDR2: LGHDT and YNNKEL (reference sequence). This chain connects TRBV3-1 to TRBJ2-3; 15 bases match TRBD2. The sequenced material came from PBMCs. This receptor was taken from a human donor in good health (CMV status not recorded). Some clones in this sample may be carry-over from other donors' samples. The CDR3: CASSAGLAGGTDTQYF. As DNA, the CDR3 is TGTGCCAGCAGCGCGGGACTAGCGGGGGGCACGGATACGCAGTATTTT.